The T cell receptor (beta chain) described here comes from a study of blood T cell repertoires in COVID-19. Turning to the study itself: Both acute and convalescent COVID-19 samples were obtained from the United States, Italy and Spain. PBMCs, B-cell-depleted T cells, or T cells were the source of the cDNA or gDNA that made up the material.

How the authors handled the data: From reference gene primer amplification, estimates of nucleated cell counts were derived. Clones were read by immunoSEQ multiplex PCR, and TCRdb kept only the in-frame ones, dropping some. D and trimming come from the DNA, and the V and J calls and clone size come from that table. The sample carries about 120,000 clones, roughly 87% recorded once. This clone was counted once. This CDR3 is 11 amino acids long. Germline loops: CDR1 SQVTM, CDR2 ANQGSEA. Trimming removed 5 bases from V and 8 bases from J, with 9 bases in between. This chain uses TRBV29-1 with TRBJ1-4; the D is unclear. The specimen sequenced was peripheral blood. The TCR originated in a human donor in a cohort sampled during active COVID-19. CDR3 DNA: TGCAGCGTTCGGGGTACGGAAAAACTGTTTTTT. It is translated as CSVRGTEKLFF.